A selection of T cell receptor beta chains follows, all from one sample in a study of type 1 and type 2 diabetes patients. TCRdb passed the multiplex PCR reads through MiXCR, listing each CDR3 protein once. This repertoire shows 250,000 to 300,000 distinct CDR3 sequences, around 47% found once; its top ten account for 12% to 15%. Sample: peripheral blood mononuclear cells (PBMCs). The source is a man younger than 35 with type 2 diabetes. Each CDR3 is given without its conserved first and last residue.

TRBV2,TRBJ2-1,14,ASSATTSGRTNEQF
TRBV12-3/TRBV12-4,TRBJ1-4,11,ASSQQGREKLF
TRBV13,TRBJ2-7,12,ASSHGQGVHEQY
TRBV20-1,TRBJ1-5,13,SARVGEGAVQPQH
TRBV25-1,TRBJ2-1,13,ASSEYRGAYGEQF
TRBV5-1,TRBJ1-1,14,ASSGYLGQPNTEAF
TRBV2,TRBJ1-2,12,ASMPQISGYGYT
TRBV6-5,TRBJ2-2,13,ASSYDSTNTGELF
TRBV2,TRBJ2-5,13,ASSETSGVSGTQY
TRBV18,TRBJ2-5,11,ASNRGPSETQY
TRBV2,TRBJ2-1,12,ASCPRGQGDEQF
TRBV5-8,TRBJ1-2,11,ASRLRTGLGYT
TRBV14,TRBJ1-2,11,ASRIDRVNGYT
TRBV7-9,NA,11,ASSTGTRGEQY
TRBV2,TRBJ1-6,13,AGSEAAGRESPLH
TRBV6-5,TRBJ2-7,11,ASSDRDGYEQY
TRBV7-8,TRBJ2-1,12,ASSREGGPYEQF
TRBV20-1,TRBJ2-7,11,SARGRAAYEQY
TRBV28,TRBJ2-5,12,ASSSSGAIKTQY
TRBV7-3,TRBJ1-2,13,ASSLEQPRVYGYT
TRBV6-6,TRBJ1-1,12,ASSWGGTGAEAF
TRBV11-2,TRBJ2-5,13,ASSVLARQQETQY
TRBV14,TRBJ1-1,13,ASSEFQGANTEAF
TRBV2,TRBJ1-1,12,ASRITGGNTEAF
TRBV9,TRBJ2-1,15,ASSVGGGGGIYNEQF
TRBV6-6,TRBJ2-3,14,ASRAARQGGFDTQY
TRBV6-2/TRBV6-3,TRBJ2-1,13,ASSYTSSSYNEQF
TRBV7-7,TRBJ2-7,12,ASSPTGDGNEQY
TRBV27,TRBJ2-7,12,ASSSRDATYEQY
TRBV6-4,TRBJ2-3,12,ASSDMGGTDTQY
TRBV19,TRBJ1-1,9,ASKFGAEAF
TRBV15,TRBJ2-5,12,ATSRWTGEETQY
TRBV15,TRBJ2-2,14,ATRDLEKWNTGELF
TRBV27,TRBJ2-7,10,ASSLPSGEQY
TRBV30,TRBJ2-7,17,AWSVEWATSGTVTYEQY
TRBV28,TRBJ1-5,12,ASGQGFGNQPQH
TRBV4-3,TRBJ2-3,15,ASSQDTGTSGTDTQY
TRBV20-1,TRBJ1-1,13,SAVGILPNPTEAF
TRBV28,TRBJ2-1,13,ATQTPGLFYNEQF
TRBV4-1,TRBJ2-1,13,ASSQVYRRGNEQF
TRBV11-3,TRBJ1-1,12,ASSLGHEGAEAF
TRBV19,TRBJ2-5,13,ASSRSSGWGETQY
TRBV10-3,TRBJ1-5,11,AISQGWDQPQH
TRBV7-9,TRBJ2-7,13,ASSLAAVGSYEQY
TRBV4-3,TRBJ1-2,14,ASSSKDRGLHHGYT
TRBV19,TRBJ1-1,14,ASSIKVQGLGTEAF
TRBV27,TRBJ2-7,11,ATAQGGSDEQY
TRBV19,TRBJ1-5,13,ASSISGLGNQPQH
TRBV19,TRBJ2-2,18,ASSTRPGLAGGPGTGELF